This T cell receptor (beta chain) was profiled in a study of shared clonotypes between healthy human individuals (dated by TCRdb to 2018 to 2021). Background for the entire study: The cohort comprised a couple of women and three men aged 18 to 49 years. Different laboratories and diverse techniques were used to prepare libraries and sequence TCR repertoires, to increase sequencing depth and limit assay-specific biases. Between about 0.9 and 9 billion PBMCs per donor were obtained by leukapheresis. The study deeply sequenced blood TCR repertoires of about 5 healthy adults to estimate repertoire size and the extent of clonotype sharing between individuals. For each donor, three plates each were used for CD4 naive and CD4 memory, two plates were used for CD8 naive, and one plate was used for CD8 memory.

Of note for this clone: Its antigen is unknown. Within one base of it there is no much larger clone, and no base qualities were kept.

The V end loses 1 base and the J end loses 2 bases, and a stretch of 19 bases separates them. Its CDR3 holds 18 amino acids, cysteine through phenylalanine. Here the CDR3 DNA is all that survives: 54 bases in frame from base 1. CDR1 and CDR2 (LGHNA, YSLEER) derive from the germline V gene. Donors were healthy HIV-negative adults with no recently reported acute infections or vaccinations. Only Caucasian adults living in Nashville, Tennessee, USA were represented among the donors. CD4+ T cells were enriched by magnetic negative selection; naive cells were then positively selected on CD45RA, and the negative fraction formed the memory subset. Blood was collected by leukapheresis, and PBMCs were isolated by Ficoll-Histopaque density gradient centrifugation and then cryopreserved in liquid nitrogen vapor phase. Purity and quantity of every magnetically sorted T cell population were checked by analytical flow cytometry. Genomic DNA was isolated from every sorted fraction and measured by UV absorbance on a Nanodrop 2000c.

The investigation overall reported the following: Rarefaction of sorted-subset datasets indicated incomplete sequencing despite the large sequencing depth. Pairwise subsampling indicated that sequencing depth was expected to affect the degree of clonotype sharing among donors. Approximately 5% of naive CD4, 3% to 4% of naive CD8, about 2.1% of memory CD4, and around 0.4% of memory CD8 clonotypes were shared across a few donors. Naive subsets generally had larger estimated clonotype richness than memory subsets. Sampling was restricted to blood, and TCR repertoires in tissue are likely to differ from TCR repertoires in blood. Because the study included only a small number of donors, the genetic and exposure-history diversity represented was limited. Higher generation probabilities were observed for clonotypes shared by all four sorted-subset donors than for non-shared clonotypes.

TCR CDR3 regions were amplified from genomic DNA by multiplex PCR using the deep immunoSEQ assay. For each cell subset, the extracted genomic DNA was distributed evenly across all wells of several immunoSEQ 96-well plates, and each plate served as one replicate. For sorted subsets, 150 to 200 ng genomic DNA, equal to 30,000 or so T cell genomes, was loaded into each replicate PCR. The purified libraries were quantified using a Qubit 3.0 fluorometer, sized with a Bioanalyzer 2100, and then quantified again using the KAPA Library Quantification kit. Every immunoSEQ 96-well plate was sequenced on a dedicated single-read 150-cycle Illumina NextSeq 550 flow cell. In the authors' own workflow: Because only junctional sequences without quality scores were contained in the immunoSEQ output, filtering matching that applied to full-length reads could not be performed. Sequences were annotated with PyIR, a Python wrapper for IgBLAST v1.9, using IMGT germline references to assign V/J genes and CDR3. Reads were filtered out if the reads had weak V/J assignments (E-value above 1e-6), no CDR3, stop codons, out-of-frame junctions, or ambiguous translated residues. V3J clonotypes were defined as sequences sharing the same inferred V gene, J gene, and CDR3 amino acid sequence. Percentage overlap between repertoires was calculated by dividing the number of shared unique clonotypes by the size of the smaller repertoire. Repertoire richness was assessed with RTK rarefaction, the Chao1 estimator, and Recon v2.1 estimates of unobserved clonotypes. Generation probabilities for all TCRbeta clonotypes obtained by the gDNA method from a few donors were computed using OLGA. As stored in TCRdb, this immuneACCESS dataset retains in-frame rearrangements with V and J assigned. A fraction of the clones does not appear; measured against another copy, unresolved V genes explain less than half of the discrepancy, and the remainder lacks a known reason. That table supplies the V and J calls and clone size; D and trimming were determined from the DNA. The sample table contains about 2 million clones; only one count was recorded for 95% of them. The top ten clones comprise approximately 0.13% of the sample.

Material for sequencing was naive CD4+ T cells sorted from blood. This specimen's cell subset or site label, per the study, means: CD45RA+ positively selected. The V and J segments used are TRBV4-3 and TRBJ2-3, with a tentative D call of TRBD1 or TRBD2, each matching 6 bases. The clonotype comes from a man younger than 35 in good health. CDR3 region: CASSQGPGGGVVTDTQYF. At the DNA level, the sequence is TGCGCCAGCAGCCAAGGCCCCGGAGGGGGTGTGGTCACAGATACGCAGTATTTT.